The source of this T cell receptor beta chain is a study of cytomegalovirus exposure and HLA in healthy donors. Study context: Researchers previously reported finding 90 million to 120 million unique TCR beta sequences from 150 million to 200 million T cells.

CDR1 is SGDLS and CDR2 is YYNGEE in the germline V gene. The V and J ends lost 0 bases and 4 bases, in that order; junction bases with no gene match: 3. This CDR3 comprises 14 residues. Only one count was recorded for this clone. Its antigen is currently unknown. The PCR made use of 60 Vbeta and 13 Jbeta primers. Here immunoSEQ multiplex PCR was the method, and the copy in TCRdb shows in-frame clones only, minus some. The sample includes roughly 220,000 clones, approximately 79% of them seen just once. Points from the study as a whole: Overall, approximately 180 TCR beta chains were annotated as cytomegalovirus-associated. A later analysis linked a missense variant in DCLRE1C to the trimming of TCR beta V and J genes.

This sequence joins TRBV9 and TRBJ2-7, with 8 bases aligning to TRBD1. This TCR came from a man in his forties or fifties in good health and CMV-seronegative. Sequencing was performed on PBMCs. CDR3 residues: CASSVGTGLYEQYF. The CDR3 DNA sequence: TGTGCCAGCAGCGTAGGGACAGGGCTGTACGAGCAGTACTTC.